This entry lists 27 T cell receptor beta chains sequenced from one sample in a study of shared clonotypes between healthy human individuals. Profiling relied on immunoSEQ multiplex PCR, and the TCRdb table lists in-frame clones only, not all of them. The sample holds some 1,600,000 clones, 95% to 99% seen once. Sequenced input: naive CD4+ T cells sorted from blood. Stated subset: CD45RA+ positively selected. Source of these receptors: a man aged 25-40 years in good health.

A single count supports this clone. The chain joins TRBV28 to TRBJ1-4; no clear D gene. Germline lookup yields CDR1 MDHEN and CDR2 SYDVKM. The CDR3 covers 14 residues. V lost 9 bases, J lost 6 bases, and 17 bases lay in between. The CDR3 bases are TGTGCCAGTGGGAGAATTTCCTGGGATGAAAAACTGTTTTTT. Encoded protein: CASGRISWDEKLFF.

J is TRBJ2-1 and V is TRBV30; 10 positions agree with TRBD2. In germline, CDR1 is GTSNPN, CDR2 SVGIG (reference sequence). The CDR3 consists of 14 residues. Losses at the gene ends were 0 bases for V and 8 bases for J; bases not matched to a gene: 4. CDR3 bases: TGTGCCTGGAGTGTAGCGGGAGGGCCGCATGAGCAGTTCTTC. This codes for CAWSVAGGPHEQFF.

V gene TRBV27 combines with J gene TRBJ2-3, with 8 nucleotides matching TRBD2. With V trimmed by 2 bases and J by 5 bases, 12 bases remained unmatched. The germline gives CDR1 MNHEY, CDR2 SMNVEV (reference sequence). This CDR3 is built from 17 residues. CDR3 loop: CASSLRSSGGRLDTQYF. The CDR3 nucleotides read TGTGCCAGCAGTTTACGATCTTCCGGCGGGAGGTTAGATACGCAGTATTTT.

CDR3 loop: CASSLVRANQGELFF. The CDR3 region has the DNA TGCGCCAGCAGCTTGGTCAGGGCCAACCAGGGGGAGCTGTTTTTT. The J gene is TRBJ2-2, the V gene TRBV5-1, with a tentative D call TRBD1 (5 bases). This CDR3 is 15 amino acids long. V lost 0 bases and J lost 8, with 14 bases in between. CDR1 and CDR2 (germline): SGHRS, YFSETQ.

The rearrangement uses TRBV9 and TRBJ1-2; D is unresolved. The CDR3 is 15 residues long. The V end was cut by 5 bases, the J end by 0 bases, with 14 bases between. Germline CDR1 is SGDLS and CDR2 is YYNGEE. CDR3 nucleotides: TGTGCCAGCAGTACCTCGGGCGGGGCTAACTATGGCTACACCTTC. Translated: CASSTSGGANYGYTF.

The V gene is TRBV14, the J gene TRBJ2-7, with 7 bases fitting TRBD1. The CDR3 is 14 amino acids. V shed 4 bases and J 5 bases; nucleotides not matched to a gene: 8. The germline gives CDR1 SGHDN, CDR2 FVKESK. The CDR3 nucleotides read TGTGCCAGCAGCCGGCCCATGACAGGGAACGAGCAGTACTTC. This sequence encodes CASSRPMTGNEQYF. Variable domain in full (rest from reference TRBV14 and TRBJ2-7): EAGVTQFPSHSVIEKGQTVTLRCDPISGHDNLYWYRRVMGKEIKFLLHFVKESKQDESGMPNNRFLAERTGGTYSTLKVQPAELEDSGVYFCASSRPMTGNEQYFGPGTRLTVT.

This clone was seen only once. V usage is TRBV10-2 and J usage is TRBJ2-2; 10 positions agree with TRBD1. CDR3 length equals 17 residues. Germline V gene sequence: CDR1 WSHSY, CDR2 SAAADI. Unmatched junction bases numbered 11, after V lost 10 bases and J lost 0 bases. This chain's CDR3 is CATLPLGQGANTGELFF. As DNA, the CDR3 is TGCGCCACACTACCCCTTGGACAGGGGGCGAACACCGGGGAGCTGTTTTTT.

V is TRBV25-1 and J is TRBJ1-1, with a possible D match to TRBD1 (5 bases). Germline V lookup: CDR1 MGHDK, CDR2 SYGVNS. The CDR3 spans 13 residues. V dropped 5 bases and J dropped 3 bases, with 10 bases sitting between them. The CDR3 here is CASSFQGDTEAFF. The CDR3 coding sequence is TGTGCCAGCAGTTTCCAGGGTGACACTGAAGCTTTCTTT.

V usage is TRBV25-1 and J usage is TRBJ1-4; 8 bases are a match to TRBD1. Germline values: CDR1 MGHDK, CDR2 SYGVNS. The CDR3 totals 14 residues. V trimming: 2 bases; J trimming: 8 bases; junction bases outside the gene matches: 4. Here the CDR3 DNA reads TGTGCCAGCAGTGAACCAGGGGGCTGGGAAAAACTGTTTTTT. This codes for CASSEPGGWEKLFF.

The rearrangement joins TRBV19 to TRBJ2-6, with D maybe TRBD2 (6 bases). V lost 1 base to trimming and J lost 0 bases, with 13 bases between them. The CDR3 loop spans 18 amino acids. Germline V gene sequence: CDR1 LNHDA, CDR2 SQIVND (reference sequence). In nucleotides, the CDR3 is TGTGCCAGTAGTATAGTCGCAGGACTACTCTCTGGGGCCAACGTCCTGACTTTC. Amino acid sequence: CASSIVAGLLSGANVLTF. Full variable domain (rest looked up from reference TRBV19 and TRBJ2-6): DGGITQSPKYLFRKEGQNVTLSCEQNLNHDAMYWYRQDPGQGLRLIYYSQIVNDFQKGDIAEGYSVSREKKESFPLTVTSAQKNPTAFYLCASSIVAGLLSGANVLTFGAGSRLTVL.

There are a few counts of this clone. The CDR3 sequence: CAWSVTGGDGYTF. The CDR3 bases are TGTGCCTGGAGTGTCACCGGGGGTGATGGCTACACCTTC. The chain combines TRBV30 with TRBJ1-2, with D tentatively TRBD1 (5 bases). CDR3 length equals 13 residues. Germline-derived CDR1 and CDR2 are GTSNPN and SVGIG (reference sequence). V gave up 0 bases and J gave up 6 bases, with 11 bases separating them.

This chain uses TRBV7-3 with TRBJ1-1, with 8 bases aligning to TRBD1. In germline, CDR1 is SGHTA, CDR2 FQGTGA. The CDR3 sequence is 15 residues long. With 5 bases clipped from V and 0 bases from J, the junction kept 5 bases outside the gene matches. CDR3 DNA sequence: TGTGCCAGCAGCGCCCGGACAGGGTTGAACACTGAAGCTTTCTTT. The encoded protein is CASSARTGLNTEAFF.

This chain joins TRBV7-9 and TRBJ1-4; 7 nucleotides align to TRBD1. Losses at the gene ends were 5 bases for V and 12 bases for J; bases not matched to a gene: 6. Germline-derived CDR1 and CDR2 are SEHNR and FQNEAQ (reference sequence). The length of the CDR3 is 12 residues. In DNA, the CDR3 is TGTGCCAGCAGCACAGTCGGGACAGAACTGTTTTTT. As protein: CASSTVGTELFF. Based on the CDR3 plus reference TRBV7-9 and TRBJ1-4, the full variable domain is DTGVSQNPRHKITKRGQNVTFRCDPISEHNRLYWYRQTLGQGPEFLTYFQNEAQLEKSRLLSDRFSAERPKGSFSTLEIQRTEQGDSAMYLCASSTVGTELFFGSGTQLSVL.

The V gene is TRBV28, the J gene TRBJ1-2, with TRBD1 matching 12 bases. Trimming took 6 bases from V and 6 from J; bases not matched to a gene: 11. Per germline, CDR1 MDHEN and CDR2 SYDVKM. The CDR3 contains 16 residues. CDR3 residues: CASRGTGGPYPHGYTF. In DNA, the CDR3 is TGTGCCAGCAGAGGGACAGGGGGCCCCTATCCCCATGGCTACACCTTC.

The chain employs TRBV6-5 and TRBJ2-7; perhaps TRBD1 as D (6 bases). Germline V CDR1 and CDR2: MNHEY, SVGAGI. Trimming pared 6 bases from V and 4 bases from J, leaving 13 bases between. This CDR3 region has 13 residues. The CDR3 here is CASRMTGGYEQYF. The CDR3 DNA reads TGTGCCAGCAGGATGACAGGAGGTTACGAGCAGTACTTC.

The V and J genes are TRBV20-1 and TRBJ2-1; D is unresolved. CDR1 is DFQATT, CDR2 SNEGSKA, per germline (reference sequence). Trimming left V 0 bases short and J 9 bases short, with 6 bases between. This CDR3 is 11 amino acids long. Written as DNA, the CDR3 is TGCAGTGCTAGAGAAGAGGTTGAGCAGTTCTTC. Protein sequence: CSAREEVEQFF.

The rearrangement uses TRBV14 and TRBJ2-5, with TRBD1 as a possible D gene (6 bases). Germline values: CDR1 SGHDN, CDR2 FVKESK. V dropped 3 bases and J dropped 2 bases, with 19 bases sitting between them. The CDR3 contains 17 residues. The CDR3 DNA reads as TGTGCCAGCAGCCATTTCCCTCCCGGGACACAACAAGAGACCCAGTACTTC. Residues: CASSHFPPGTQQETQYF.

The chain couples TRBV9 to TRBJ2-3; D remains unclear. CDR3 length: 15 amino acids. The V gene's germline CDR1 is SGDLS and CDR2 YYNGEE. Trimming pared 3 bases from V and 5 bases from J, leaving 16 bases between. CDR3 sequence reads: CASSATPGLGDTQYF. Written as DNA, the CDR3 is TGTGCCAGCAGCGCCACACCGGGTCTAGGAGATACGCAGTATTTT.

The CDR3 nucleotides are TGTGCCAGTAGTATAACAGCCGTAAATGAAAAACTGTTTTTT. Translation gives CASSITAVNEKLFF. This sequence joins TRBV19 and TRBJ1-4; D remains unclear. The CDR3 has 14 residues. Trimming shortened V by 2 bases and J by 5 bases, and 9 bases separated the two germline ends. Germline V gene lookup returns CDR1 LNHDA and CDR2 SQIVND (reference sequence).

CDR3 in DNA: TGTGCCTGGTGGACGGCCGGGTATGGCTACACCTTC. This gives the protein CAWWTAGYGYTF. The chain has TRBV30 and TRBJ1-2; D call uncertain. V was clipped by 5 bases and J by 5 bases, with 12 bases between them. Looked up from germline, CDR1 is GTSNPN and CDR2 is SVGIG (reference sequence). This CDR3 has 12 residues.

This clone was counted once. The CDR3 sequence is CASTQQPIAGGSYNEQFF. The CDR3, as DNA: TGTGCCAGCACGCAACAACCAATAGCGGGAGGCTCCTACAATGAGCAGTTCTTC. The rearrangement links TRBV27 to TRBJ2-1; 10 nucleotides line up with TRBD2. This CDR3 region has 18 residues. Germline trimming cut 7 bases from V and 0 bases from J; bases unmatched to any gene: 12. Germline V CDR1 and CDR2: MNHEY, SMNVEV (reference sequence).

As regards this clone: A junction boundary mismatches the germline segment, possibly from a read error. V usage is TRBV10-3 and J usage is TRBJ1-3; unclear D gene. Germline V gives CDR1 ENHRY, CDR2 SYGVKD. The CDR3 has 14 residues. The DNA for the CDR3 is TGTGCCATCAGTGAGTCGTTGGGCAGACCAACCACATATTTT. It yields the protein CAISESLGRPTTYF.

The rearrangement joins TRBV18 to TRBJ2-1; D uncertain. This CDR3 is 15 amino acids long. From germline, CDR1 is KGHSH and CDR2 LQKENI. V lost 1 base, J lost 8 bases, and 15 bases lay in between. The CDR3 sequence is CASSPQGGPGHEQFF. CDR3 in DNA: TGTGCCAGCTCACCACAGGGTGGCCCTGGCCATGAGCAGTTCTTC.

The CDR3 region has the DNA TGCGCCAGCAGCTTTAGTTCGGGGGGAGGCGGAACAGATACGCAGTATTTT. Protein sequence: CASSFSSGGGGTDTQYF. The V gene is TRBV5-1, the J gene TRBJ2-3; 7 nucleotides match TRBD2. The CDR3 is made up of 17 amino acids. Germline V gene sequence: CDR1 SGHRS, CDR2 YFSETQ. Trimming took 2 bases from V and 3 from J; bases not matched to a gene: 12.

The gene calls are TRBV18 and TRBJ1-5; D might be TRBD1 (5 bases). This CDR3 region has 15 residues. The ends were cut back, 0 bases at V and 3 bases at J, with 9 bases in the middle. In germline, CDR1 is KGHSH, CDR2 LQKENI. The CDR3 DNA sequence: TGTGCCAGCTCACCACCGGGGCTAGACAATCAGCCCCAGCATTTT. Translating it yields CASSPPGLDNQPQHF.

This clone was seen just once. This chain links TRBV19 with TRBJ2-2; D unresolved. The CDR3 has 13 residues. V lost 1 base and J lost 6, with 6 bases in between. Germline loops: CDR1 LNHDA, CDR2 SQIVND (reference sequence). CDR3 nucleotides: TGTGCCAGTAGTATAGGGTATGCCGGGGAGCTGTTTTTT. As protein: CASSIGYAGELFF.

The rearrangement joins TRBV5-1 to TRBJ2-5; D remains unclear. V was shortened by 1 base and J by 4 bases, with 11 bases between the two germline ends. Germline lookup yields CDR1 SGHRS and CDR2 YFSETQ. CDR3 length: 14 amino acids. The CDR3 DNA is TGCGCCAGCAGCTTGAACACATTTACAGAGACCCAGTACTTC. This gives the protein CASSLNTFTETQYF.